This T cell receptor (beta chain) came from a study of blood T cell repertoires in COVID-19. Study summary: Acute and convalescent COVID-19 specimens originated in the United States, Italy and Spain.

Generated by immunoSEQ multiplex PCR, the TCRdb table keeps only in-frame clones and is missing some. The sample consists of about 140,000 clones, approximately 91% of them appearing once. This clonotype was obtained from a man between 65 and 80 years old with acute or convalescent COVID-19. Source material: peripheral blood.

This chain's CDR3 is CASSPLTGELFF. CDR3 DNA: TGTGCCAGCAGCCCCCTAACCGGGGAGCTGTTTTTT. The rearrangement uses TRBV11-2 and TRBJ2-2; D remains ambiguous. The CDR3 covers 12 residues. The germline V gene encodes CDR1 SGHAT and CDR2 FQNNGV. Between the trimmed V and J ends, which lost 5 bases and 5 bases, there was a span of 6 bases.